This T cell receptor (beta chain) was captured in a study of T cells after yellow fever vaccination. This clonotype was counted between two and nine times. The CDR3 consists of 14 residues. With V trimmed by 4 bases and J by 7 bases, 9 bases remained unmatched. Germline CDR1 reads SGDLS; CDR2 reads YYNGEE. One entry per CDR3 protein results from TCRdb running MiXCR on the 5' RACE reads. Among roughly 340,000 distinct CDR3 sequences listed, approximately 4.2% were seen once. The source was PBMCs, collected 5 days after the yellow fever booster vaccination. This clonotype was obtained from a man aged 18-30 years who received the YFV17D yellow fever vaccine. The gene calls are TRBV9 and TRBJ2-5; the match to TRBD2 covers 8 bases. The CDR3 reads CASSTGGIQSTQYF. The CDR3 DNA sequence: TGTGCCAGCAGCACGGGGGGGATTCAGTCGACCCAGTACTTC.